These 21 T cell receptor beta chains were sequenced from one sample in a study of blood T cell repertoires in COVID-19. TCRdb keeps only in-frame clones here, not all; method: immunoSEQ multiplex PCR. This sample has over 150,000 clones, with about 86% found just once. The material sequenced was PBMCs or T cells enriched from blood (not recorded which). Every receptor here comes from a man in his forties who had recovered from COVID-19.

The chain has TRBV7-2 and TRBJ1-6, with TRBD1 as a possible D gene (5 bases). Germline lookup yields CDR1 SGHTA and CDR2 FQGNSA. The CDR3 extends over 15 amino acids. The V end was cut by 5 bases, the J end by 9 bases, with 17 bases between. CDR3 sequence: CASSREGIGSSPLHF. CDR3 nucleotide sequence: TGTGCCAGCAGCAGAGAGGGGATCGGGAGTTCACCCCTCCACTTT.

This chain joins TRBV9 and TRBJ2-1; 10 nucleotides agree with TRBD1. J gave up 9 bases and V 1 base, and 10 bases lay outside the gene matches. The CDR3 runs to 16 residues. From germline, CDR1 is SGDLS and CDR2 YYNGEE. The CDR3 coding sequence is TGTGCCAGCAGCGTACTTTCGGGGACAGGGGTCGGTGAGCAGTTCTTC. Translated: CASSVLSGTGVGEQFF.

In DNA form, the CDR3 reads TGTGCCAGCAGCCCAGACAGGAGCAATCAGCCCCAGCATTTT. Residues: CASSPDRSNQPQHF. The J gene is TRBJ1-5, the V gene TRBV2, with a possible D match to TRBD1 (6 bases). The V end was cut by 6 bases, the J end by 1 base, with 10 bases between. The V gene's germline CDR1 is SNHLY and CDR2 FYNNEI. The CDR3 is 14 amino acids.

This chain uses TRBV4-1 with TRBJ1-1, with D unresolved. The V and J ends lost 1 base and 3 bases respectively, with 12 bases between them. The germline gives CDR1 MGHRA, CDR2 YSYEKL. The CDR3 is 15 amino acids. CDR3 residues: CASSQGGSGDTEAFF. In DNA, the CDR3 is TGCGCCAGCAGCCAAGGGGGAAGCGGGGACACTGAAGCTTTCTTT.

This clone was seen once. The rearrangement links TRBV6-1 to TRBJ1-3, with D unclear. There are 18 residues in the CDR3. V lost 4 bases to trimming and J lost 4 bases, with 23 bases between them. The V gene's germline CDR1 is MNHNS and CDR2 SASEGT. The chain's CDR3 is CASSVLLGQSTRGNTIYF. The DNA for the CDR3 is TGTGCCAGCAGTGTCCTCTTAGGCCAATCGACTCGGGGAAACACCATATATTTT.

This chain connects TRBV5-4 to TRBJ2-2; 8 bases align to TRBD2. The CDR3 covers 16 residues. Germline lookup yields CDR1 SGHNT and CDR2 YYREEE (reference sequence). V lost 0 bases, J lost 3 bases, and 4 bases stayed unmatched. CDR3 region: CASSLGPGGYTGELFF. CDR3 sequence (DNA): TGTGCCAGCAGCTTGGGCCCGGGGGGGTACACCGGGGAGCTGTTTTTT.

The V and J genes are TRBV7-3 and TRBJ1-1, with D possibly TRBD1 on 5 matching bases. This CDR3 is built from 13 residues. V gave up 5 bases and J gave up 1 base, with 8 bases separating them. Germline lookup yields CDR1 SGHTA and CDR2 FQGTGA. CDR3 nucleotides: TGTGCCAGCAGCAAAGACAGGAACACTGAAGCTTTCTTT. Encoded protein: CASSKDRNTEAFF. Drawing the rest from reference TRBV7-3 and TRBJ1-1, the complete variable domain is GAGVSQTPSNKVTEKGKYVELRCDPISGHTALYWYRQSLGQGPEFLIYFQGTGAADDSGLPNDRFFAVRPEGSVSTLKIQRTERGDSAVYLCASSKDRNTEAFFGQGTRLTVV.

The CDR3 protein is CASSSSGYEQYF. For the CDR3, the DNA is TGCGCCAGCAGCTCCTCAGGTTACGAGCAGTACTTC. The chain couples TRBV5-1 to TRBJ2-7; D gene ambiguous. V lost 3 bases and J lost 4, with 8 bases in between. This CDR3 spans 12 amino acids. Per germline, CDR1 SGHRS and CDR2 YFSETQ. The complete variable domain, with remaining parts taken from reference TRBV5-1 and TRBJ2-7, reads KAGVTQTPRYLIKTRGQQVTLSCSPISGHRSVSWYQQTPGQGLQFLFEYFSETQRNKGNFPGRFSGRQFSNSRSEMNVSTLELGDSALYLCASSSSGYEQYFGPGTRLTVT.

This chain connects TRBV3-1 (or the pseudogene TRBV3-2) to TRBJ2-7; TRBD2 matches at 10 bases. From germline, CDR1 is LGHDT and CDR2 YNNKEL (reference sequence). Germline trimming cut 4 bases from V and 10 bases from J; bases unmatched to any gene: 7. The CDR3 totals 13 residues. The CDR3 sequence: CASSPRASGGQYF. The CDR3 region has the DNA TGTGCCAGCAGCCCCCGAGCTAGCGGGGGCCAGTACTTC.

This chain connects TRBV5-1 to TRBJ1-1, with TRBD1 matching over 7 bases. Germline loops: CDR1 SGHRS, CDR2 YFSETQ. The CDR3 has 21 residues. With 0 bases clipped from V and 0 bases from J, the junction kept 20 bases outside the gene matches. CDR3 residues: CASSLAGVQDRVYGMNTEAFF. CDR3 nucleotide sequence: TGCGCCAGCAGCTTGGCGGGGGTACAAGACAGGGTGTATGGGATGAACACTGAAGCTTTCTTT.

This chain joins TRBV5-1 and TRBJ1-2; tentative D call: TRBD1 (5 bases). Germline values: CDR1 SGHRS, CDR2 YFSETQ. The CDR3 is 14 amino acids. V lost 3 bases to trimming and J lost 4 bases, with 13 bases between them. CDR3 bases: TGCGCCAGCAGCTCGGTGGGTAGGGGCTATGGCTACACCTTC. This encodes CASSSVGRGYGYTF. The full variable domain, completed using reference TRBV5-1 and TRBJ1-2, is KAGVTQTPRYLIKTRGQQVTLSCSPISGHRSVSWYQQTPGQGLQFLFEYFSETQRNKGNFPGRFSGRQFSNSRSEMNVSTLELGDSALYLCASSSVGRGYGYTFGSGTRLTVV.

V usage is TRBV12-3 or TRBV12-4 and J usage is TRBJ2-4, with TRBD2 matching 11 bases. Trimming took 4 bases from V and 10 from J; bases not matched to a gene: 0. CDR3 length: 12 amino acids. The CDR3, as DNA: TGTGCCAGCAGTTGGACTAGCGGGATTCAGTACTTC. This gives the protein CASSWTSGIQYF.

This rearrangement joins TRBV14 to TRBJ1-3; the D gene is possibly TRBD1 (6 bases). V lost 4 bases to trimming and J lost 4 bases, with 11 bases between them. The germline CDR1 and CDR2 sequences are SGHDN and FVKESK. The CDR3 covers 14 residues. The CDR3: CASSRAGAGNTIYF. The CDR3, as DNA: TGTGCCAGCAGCCGGGCAGGGGCGGGAAACACCATATATTTT.

This clone was counted many times. The J gene is TRBJ2-2, the V gene TRBV7-9, with 9 positions matching TRBD1. The CDR3 runs 15 residues. The germline CDR1 and CDR2 sequences are SEHNR and FQNEAQ (reference sequence). V lost 5 bases to trimming and J lost 5 bases; unmatched junction nucleotides: 6. The CDR3 sequence is CASSPRDRATGELFF. The CDR3 nucleotides read TGTGCCAGCAGCCCCCGGGACAGGGCGACCGGGGAGCTGTTTTTT.

The chain is built from TRBV15 and TRBJ2-7; 12 nucleotides match TRBD2. With 5 bases clipped from V and 0 bases from J, the junction kept 8 bases outside the gene matches. CDR1 LNHNV and CDR2 YYDKDF come from the germline V gene (reference sequence). This CDR3 contains 17 residues. The CDR3 reads CATSGPLGLAGSYEQYF. The CDR3 DNA follows: TGTGCCACCAGCGGGCCTTTGGGACTAGCGGGCTCCTACGAGCAGTACTTC.

This sequence joins TRBV5-1 and TRBJ2-5; 8 bases map to TRBD2. The CDR3 consists of 14 residues. Germline V lookup: CDR1 SGHRS, CDR2 YFSETQ. V lost 3 bases, J lost 5 bases, and 6 bases stayed unmatched. CDR3 bases: TGCGCCAGCAGCTCCGGGGGGGGAATGGAGACCCAGTACTTC. This codes for CASSSGGGMETQYF.

The CDR3 sequence: CASRFLGDYEQFF. CDR3 bases: TGTGCCAGCAGGTTTCTAGGGGACTATGAGCAGTTCTTC. V usage is TRBV4-2 and J usage is TRBJ2-1; D possibly corresponds to TRBD2 (6 bases). V was shortened by 6 bases and J by 8 bases, with 14 bases between the two germline ends. The CDR3 is 13 amino acids. The V gene's germline CDR1 is LGHNA and CDR2 YNFKEQ.

This chain links TRBV4-2 with TRBJ1-2; D is undetermined. CDR1 LGHNA and CDR2 YNFKEQ come from the germline V gene. Trimming took off 0 bases at V and 4 bases at J, with 12 bases between the two ends. The CDR3 consists of 15 residues. The DNA for the CDR3 is TGTGCCAGCAGCCAAGATGTATTCGACACCTATGGCTACACCTTC. It encodes CASSQDVFDTYGYTF.

V and J are TRBV7-2 and TRBJ2-5, with D perhaps matching TRBD1 (6 bases). The CDR3 runs 15 residues. V was pared by 5 bases and J by 1 base, with 14 bases between. From germline, CDR1 is SGHTA and CDR2 FQGNSA. The CDR3 coding sequence is TGTGCCAGCAGCCTGTGGGACATAACCCAAGAGACCCAGTACTTC. Residues: CASSLWDITQETQYF.

The CDR3 coding sequence is TGTGCCAGCAGTGCCCCCCTAGCGGGGGTTCCTAGCACAGATACGCAGTATTTT. Translated: CASSAPLAGVPSTDTQYF. The chain carries TRBV2 and TRBJ2-3; 10 bases fit TRBD2. V was clipped by 4 bases and J by 0 bases; unmatched bases: 10. The CDR3 contains 18 residues. Germline loops: CDR1 SNHLY, CDR2 FYNNEI. Full variable domain (remainder filled in from reference TRBV2 and TRBJ2-3): EPEVTQTPSHQVTQMGQEVILRCVPISNHLYFYWYRQILGQKVEFLVSFYNNEISEKSEIFDDQFSVERPDGSNFTLKIRSTKLEDSAMYFCASSAPLAGVPSTDTQYFGPGTRLTVL.

The CDR3: CASSLGLLKYEQYF. The CDR3 region has the DNA TGTGCCAGCAGCCTGGGGCTCCTCAAGTACGAGCAGTACTTC. The chain uses TRBV7-8 and TRBJ2-7; D perhaps matches TRBD1 (5 bases). The CDR3 length is 14 residues. The V end lost 5 bases, the J end lost 4 bases, and 15 bases lay between the germline ends. Germline lookup yields CDR1 SGHVS and CDR2 FQNEAQ.